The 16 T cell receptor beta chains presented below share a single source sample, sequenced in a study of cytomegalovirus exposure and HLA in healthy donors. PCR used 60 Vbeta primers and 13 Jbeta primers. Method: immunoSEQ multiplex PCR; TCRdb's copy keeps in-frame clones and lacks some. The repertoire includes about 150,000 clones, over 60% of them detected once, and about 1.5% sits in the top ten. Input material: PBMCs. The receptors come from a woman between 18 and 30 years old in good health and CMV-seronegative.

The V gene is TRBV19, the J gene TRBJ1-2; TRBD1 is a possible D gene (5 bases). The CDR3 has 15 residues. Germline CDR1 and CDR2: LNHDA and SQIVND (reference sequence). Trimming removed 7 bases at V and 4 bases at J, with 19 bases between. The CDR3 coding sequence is TGTGCCAGTAAACCCCTGCCCGGGGGTGCCTATGGCTACACCTTC. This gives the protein CASKPLPGGAYGYTF.

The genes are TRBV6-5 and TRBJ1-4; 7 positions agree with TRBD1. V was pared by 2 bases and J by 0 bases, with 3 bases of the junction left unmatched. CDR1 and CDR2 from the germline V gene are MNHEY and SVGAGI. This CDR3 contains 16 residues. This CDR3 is CASSYRGRTTNEKLFF. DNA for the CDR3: TGTGCCAGCAGTTACAGGGGGCGGACAACTAATGAAAAACTGTTTTTT.

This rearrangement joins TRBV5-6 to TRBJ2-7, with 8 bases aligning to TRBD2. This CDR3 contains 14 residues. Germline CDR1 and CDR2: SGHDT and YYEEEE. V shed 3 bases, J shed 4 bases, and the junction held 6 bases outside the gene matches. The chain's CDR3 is CASSSGLGGYEQYF. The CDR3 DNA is TGTGCCAGCAGCTCGGGACTAGGAGGGTACGAGCAGTACTTC.

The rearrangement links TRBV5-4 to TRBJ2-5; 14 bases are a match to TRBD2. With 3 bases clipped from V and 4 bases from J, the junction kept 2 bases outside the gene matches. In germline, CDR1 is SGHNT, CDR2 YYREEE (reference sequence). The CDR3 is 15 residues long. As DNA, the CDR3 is TGTGCCAGCAGCTCGGGGACTAGCGGGGGAGAGACCCAGTACTTC. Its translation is CASSSGTSGGETQYF. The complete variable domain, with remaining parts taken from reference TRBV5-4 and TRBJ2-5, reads ETGVTQSPTHLIKTRGQQVTLRCSSQSGHNTVSWYQQALGQGPQFIFQYYREEENGRGNFPPRFSGLQFPNYSSELNVNALELDDSALYLCASSSGTSGGETQYFGPGTRLLVL.

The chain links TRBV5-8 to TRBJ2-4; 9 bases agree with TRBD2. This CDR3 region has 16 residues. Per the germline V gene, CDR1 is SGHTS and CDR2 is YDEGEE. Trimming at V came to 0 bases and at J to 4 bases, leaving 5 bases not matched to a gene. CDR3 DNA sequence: TGTGCCAGCAGCTTGGGTCGACTAGCGGCAAAAAACATTCAGTACTTC. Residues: CASSLGRLAAKNIQYF. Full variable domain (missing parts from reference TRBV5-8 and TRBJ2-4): EAGVTQSPTHLIKTRGQQATLRCSPISGHTSVYWYQQALGLGLQFLLWYDEGEERNRGNFPPRFSGRQFPNYSSELNVNALELEDSALYLCASSLGRLAAKNIQYFGAGTRLSVL.

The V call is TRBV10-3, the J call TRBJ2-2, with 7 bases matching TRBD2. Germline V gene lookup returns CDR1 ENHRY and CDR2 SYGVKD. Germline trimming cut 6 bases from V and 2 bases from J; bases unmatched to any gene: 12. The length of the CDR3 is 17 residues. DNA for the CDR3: TGTGCCATCAGCCAAACCGGGACTACCTATAACACCGGGGAGCTGTTTTTT. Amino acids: CAISQTGTTYNTGELFF.

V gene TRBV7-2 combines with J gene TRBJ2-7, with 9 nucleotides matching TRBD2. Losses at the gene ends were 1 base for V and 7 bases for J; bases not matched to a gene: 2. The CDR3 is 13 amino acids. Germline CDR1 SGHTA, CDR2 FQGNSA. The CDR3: CASSLGSGSEQYV. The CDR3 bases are TGTGCCAGCAGCTTAGGTAGCGGGAGTGAGCAGTACGTC.

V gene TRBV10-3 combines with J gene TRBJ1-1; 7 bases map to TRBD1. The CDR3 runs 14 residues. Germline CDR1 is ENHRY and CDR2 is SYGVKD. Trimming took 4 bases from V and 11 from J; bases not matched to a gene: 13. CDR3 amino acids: CAISGPPPGQRAFF. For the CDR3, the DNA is TGTGCCATCAGTGGTCCCCCCCCGGGACAGCGGGCTTTCTTT.

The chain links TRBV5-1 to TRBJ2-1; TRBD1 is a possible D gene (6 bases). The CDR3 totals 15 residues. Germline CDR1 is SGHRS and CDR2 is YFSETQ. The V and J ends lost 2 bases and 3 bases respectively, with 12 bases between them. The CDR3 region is CASSLGTSNYNEQFF. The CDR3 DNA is TGCGCCAGCAGCTTAGGGACATCCAACTACAATGAGCAGTTCTTC.

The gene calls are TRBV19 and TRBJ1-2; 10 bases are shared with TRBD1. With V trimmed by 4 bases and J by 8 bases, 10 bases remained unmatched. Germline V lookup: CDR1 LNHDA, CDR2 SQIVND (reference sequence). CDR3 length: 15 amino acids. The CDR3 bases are TGTGCCAGTAGTACCAAGGACAGGGGGATTGAGGGCTACACCTTC. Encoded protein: CASSTKDRGIEGYTF.

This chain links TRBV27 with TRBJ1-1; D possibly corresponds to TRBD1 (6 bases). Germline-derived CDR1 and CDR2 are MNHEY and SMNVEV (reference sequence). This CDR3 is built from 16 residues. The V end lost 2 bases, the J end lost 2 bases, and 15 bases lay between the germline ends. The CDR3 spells CASSLMGASINTEAFF. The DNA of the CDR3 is TGTGCCAGCAGTTTAATGGGGGCAAGTATCAACACTGAAGCTTTCTTT.

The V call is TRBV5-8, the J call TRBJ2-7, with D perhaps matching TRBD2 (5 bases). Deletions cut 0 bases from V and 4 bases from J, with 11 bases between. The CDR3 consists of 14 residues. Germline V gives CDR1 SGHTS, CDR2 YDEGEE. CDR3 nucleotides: TGTGCCAGCAGCTTGGGGCAAACTAGGTACGAGCAGTACGTC. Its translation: CASSLGQTRYEQYV.

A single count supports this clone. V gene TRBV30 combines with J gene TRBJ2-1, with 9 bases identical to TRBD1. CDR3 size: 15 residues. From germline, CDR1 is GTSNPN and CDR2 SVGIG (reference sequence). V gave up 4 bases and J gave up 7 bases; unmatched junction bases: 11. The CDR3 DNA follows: TGTGCCTGGATAGGCTCGGGGACAGGGCGTAATGAGCAGTTCTTC. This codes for CAWIGSGTGRNEQFF.

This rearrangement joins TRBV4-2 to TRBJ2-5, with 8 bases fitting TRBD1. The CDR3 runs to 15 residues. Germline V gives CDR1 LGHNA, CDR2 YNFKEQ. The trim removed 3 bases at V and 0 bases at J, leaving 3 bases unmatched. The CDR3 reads CASSQGGQDQETQYF. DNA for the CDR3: TGTGCCAGCAGCCAGGGGGGACAGGACCAAGAGACCCAGTACTTC.

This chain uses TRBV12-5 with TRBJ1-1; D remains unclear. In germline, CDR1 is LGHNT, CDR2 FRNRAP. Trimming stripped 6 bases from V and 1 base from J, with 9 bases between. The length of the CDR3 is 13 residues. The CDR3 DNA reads TGTGCTAGTGGCCGGGAGACGAACACTGAAGCTTTCTTT. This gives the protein CASGRETNTEAFF.

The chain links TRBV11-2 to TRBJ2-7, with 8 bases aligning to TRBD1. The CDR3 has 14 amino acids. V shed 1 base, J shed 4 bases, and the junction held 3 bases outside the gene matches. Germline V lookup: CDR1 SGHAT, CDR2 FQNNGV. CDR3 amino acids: CASSLGQGRYEQYF. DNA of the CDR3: TGTGCCAGCAGCTTAGGACAGGGGAGGTACGAGCAGTACTTC.